These 22 T cell receptor beta chains were all obtained from the same sample, sequenced in a study of T cell responses to AZD1222 COVID-19 vaccine. The method was immunoSEQ multiplex PCR; TCRdb's version includes in-frame clones alone and lacks a portion of them. The data show some 140,000 clones, 85% to 95% seen once. The sample consisted of peripheral blood, taken on day 0 of AZD1222 vaccination. Receptors were obtained from an adult in good health.

The chain recombines TRBV4-3 with TRBJ1-1; D is perhaps TRBD1 (6 bases). The V gene lost 3 bases and the J gene lost 1 base, with 12 bases spanning the gap. Germline V gene sequence: CDR1 LGHNA, CDR2 YSLEER. This CDR3 comprises 15 residues. Here the CDR3 reads CASSQAGHPNTEAFF. DNA for the CDR3: TGCGCCAGCAGCCAGGCGGGACACCCGAACACTGAAGCTTTCTTT.

The chain carries TRBV6-2 or TRBV6-3 and TRBJ2-1; 7 bases are shared with TRBD2. With V trimmed by 1 base and J by 9 bases, 6 bases remained unmatched. Germline V CDR1 and CDR2: MNHEY, SVGEGT. The CDR3 contains 14 residues. CDR3 in DNA: TGTGCCAGCAGTTACTGGAAACTAGCGAGTGAGCAGTTCTTC. Translated, it gives CASSYWKLASEQFF.

V gene TRBV9 combines with J gene TRBJ1-1, with TRBD1 matching over 7 bases. Germline CDR1 is SGDLS and CDR2 is YYNGEE. With 6 bases clipped from V and 0 bases from J, the junction kept 5 bases outside the gene matches. This CDR3 has 14 amino acids. CDR3 sequence: CASNPGQLNTEAFF. The CDR3 region has the DNA TGTGCCAGCAACCCGGGACAGTTGAACACTGAAGCTTTCTTT.

The chain has TRBV12-5 and TRBJ1-6; perhaps TRBD1 as D (5 bases). This CDR3 contains 15 residues. Germline V CDR1 and CDR2: LGHNT, FRNRAP. Trimming pared 9 bases from V and 6 bases from J, leaving 18 bases between. CDR3 bases: TGTGCTAGCTCCCCGGGACGGATAATTAATTCACCCCTCCACTTT. The encoded protein is CASSPGRIINSPLHF.

The chain employs TRBV29-1 and TRBJ2-2; tentative D call: TRBD1 (5 bases). Trimming left V 4 bases short and J 2 bases short, with 11 bases between. This CDR3 comprises 14 residues. Per germline, CDR1 SQVTM and CDR2 ANQGSEA. The CDR3: CSVARTLNTGELFF. CDR3 nucleotides: TGCAGCGTTGCTCGGACATTAAACACCGGGGAGCTGTTTTTT.

The chain recombines TRBV6-2 or TRBV6-3 with TRBJ1-1; D gene unclear. CDR3 size: 13 residues. CDR1 is MNHEY, CDR2 SVGEGT, per germline. V lost 6 bases, J lost 10 bases, and 18 bases lay in between. This chain's CDR3 is CASSTPGRSGAFF. In DNA form, the CDR3 reads TGTGCCAGCAGCACCCCCGGCAGAAGTGGAGCTTTCTTT.

The count of this clone is one. The chain employs TRBV27 and TRBJ1-1; no clear D. CDR1 and CDR2 (germline): MNHEY, SMNVEV (reference sequence). Trimming removed 2 bases at V and 1 base at J, with 5 bases between. This CDR3 is built from 13 residues. The CDR3 nucleotides read TGTGCCAGCAGTTTAACGACGAACACTGAAGCTTTCTTT. Its translation: CASSLTTNTEAFF.

The chain carries TRBV7-3 and TRBJ2-1, with TRBD1 matching over 8 bases. Trimming took 5 bases from V and 3 from J; bases not matched to a gene: 6. CDR3 length: 15 amino acids. CDR1 is SGHTA, CDR2 FQGTGA, per germline. CDR3 protein: CASSLQGAYYNEQFF. CDR3 bases: TGTGCCAGCAGCCTCCAGGGGGCTTACTACAATGAGCAGTTCTTC.

J is TRBJ2-2 and V is TRBV7-3, with 7 bases lining up with TRBD2. The V gene's germline CDR1 is SGHTA and CDR2 FQGTGA. This CDR3 is 16 amino acids long. After removal of 2 bases from V and 2 bases from J, the junction contained 5 bases not matched to a gene. This CDR3 is CASSLSGGRNTGELFF. CDR3 coding DNA: TGTGCCAGCAGCTTATCCGGGGGGAGAAACACCGGGGAGCTGTTTTTT.

The chain uses TRBV27 and TRBJ2-1, with TRBD1 identical over 11 bases. This CDR3 has 15 residues. The germline V gene encodes CDR1 MNHEY and CDR2 SMNVEV (reference sequence). Trimming at V came to 6 bases and at J to 6 bases, leaving 7 bases not matched to a gene. Here the CDR3 DNA reads TGTGCCAGCAGGTGGGGAGGGACAGGGGGCAATGAGCAGTTCTTC. It codes for CASRWGGTGGNEQFF.

V is TRBV18 and J is TRBJ1-3, with 7 nucleotides matching TRBD1. J was trimmed by 2 bases and V by 3 bases; bases with no gene match: 7. Germline V gene lookup returns CDR1 KGHSH and CDR2 LQKENI. This CDR3 has 16 amino acids. The CDR3 DNA follows: TGTGCCAGCTCACCTTCTACAGGGGATCCTGGAAACACCATATATTTT. This translates into CASSPSTGDPGNTIYF.

V and J are TRBV7-9 and TRBJ1-2; D ambiguous. V dropped 4 bases and J dropped 3 bases, with 15 bases sitting between them. The CDR3 totals 15 residues. From germline, CDR1 is SEHNR and CDR2 FQNEAQ (reference sequence). CDR3 sequence: CASSSRELPHYGYTF. The DNA of the CDR3 is TGTGCCAGCAGCTCCCGGGAACTTCCACACTATGGCTACACCTTC.

This chain links TRBV6-6 with TRBJ2-7; a weak D match, TRBD2 (6 bases). Trimming left V 7 bases short and J 7 bases short, with 20 bases between. CDR1 MNHNY and CDR2 SVGAGI come from the germline V gene (reference sequence). The CDR3 spans 14 residues. Here the CDR3 DNA reads TGTGCCAGCACCTGGGGGGACCCAGACAAGGAGCAGTACTTC. Its translation is CASTWGDPDKEQYF.

This chain uses TRBV7-2 with TRBJ2-1; 10 bases fit TRBD2. This CDR3 spans 16 amino acids. V gave up 5 bases and J gave up 4 bases; unmatched junction bases: 8. The germline V gene has CDR1 SGHTA and CDR2 FQGNSA. In DNA, the CDR3 is TGTGCCAGCAGCGCAGATAGCGGGAGGTCTTACAATGAGCAGTTCTTC. As protein: CASSADSGRSYNEQFF.

V usage is TRBV9 and J usage is TRBJ1-2, with 7 nucleotides matching TRBD1. V was pared by 4 bases and J by 4 bases, with 7 bases of the junction left unmatched. CDR1 and CDR2 (germline): SGDLS, YYNGEE. The CDR3 extends over 14 amino acids. The CDR3 reads CASSSRQGGYGYTF. The CDR3 DNA is TGTGCCAGCAGCTCTCGACAGGGAGGCTATGGCTACACCTTC. The variable domain in full, with the rest retrieved from reference TRBV9 and TRBJ1-2, is DSGVTQTPKHLITATGQRVTLRCSPRSGDLSVYWYQQSLDQGLQFLIQYYNGEERAKGNILERFSAQQFPDLHSELNLSSLELGDSALYFCASSSRQGGYGYTFGSGTRLTVV.

The V and J genes are TRBV7-8 and TRBJ2-3; D remains ambiguous. Per germline, CDR1 SGHVS and CDR2 FQNEAQ. V was cut by 5 bases and J by 5 bases, with 8 bases left in between. This CDR3 has 12 residues. The CDR3 DNA follows: TGTGCCAGCAGCCCCTGGGAAGATACGCAGTATTTT. This encodes CASSPWEDTQYF.

The chain has TRBV19 and TRBJ2-1; D is unclear. V was clipped by 7 bases and J by 0 bases, with 10 bases between them. Germline lookup yields CDR1 LNHDA and CDR2 SQIVND (reference sequence). The CDR3 totals 14 residues. The CDR3 loop reads CASTHGGSYNEQFF. The CDR3 DNA reads TGTGCCAGTACCCATGGTGGCTCCTACAATGAGCAGTTCTTC.

This clone was observed once. The V call is TRBV6-5, the J call TRBJ2-5; either TRBD1 or TRBD2 may supply D (5 bases each). Per germline, CDR1 MNHEY and CDR2 SVGAGI. The CDR3 spans 15 residues. V lost 0 bases and J 3 bases, leaving 11 bases between the germline ends. The CDR3, as DNA: TGTGCCAGCAGTTACTCGGACACCGGGAAAGAGACCCAGTACTTC. Amino acid sequence: CASSYSDTGKETQYF.

CDR3 residues: CASSSGPRRGQETQYF. DNA of the CDR3: TGCGCCAGCAGCTCCGGGCCCCGCAGGGGGCAAGAGACCCAGTACTTC. This chain connects TRBV5-1 to TRBJ2-5; 7 bases are shared with TRBD1. The CDR3 length is 16 residues. CDR1 is SGHRS and CDR2 is YFSETQ in the germline V gene. V gave up 3 bases and J gave up 2 bases; unmatched junction bases: 10.

The rearrangement joins TRBV4-3 to TRBJ2-3; D is uncertain. V was trimmed by 4 bases and J by 2 bases, leaving 19 bases between them. Per germline, CDR1 LGHNA and CDR2 YSLEER. This CDR3 contains 17 residues. This CDR3 is CASSPRAGNSPTDTQYF. CDR3 nucleotides: TGCGCCAGCAGCCCTAGAGCCGGCAACTCTCCCACAGATACGCAGTATTTT.

This CDR3 is CASSRIRVEPQHF. CDR3 DNA sequence: TGTGCCAGCAGCCGGATCAGAGTAGAGCCCCAGCATTTT. V is TRBV7-8 and J is TRBJ1-5; D gene uncertain. CDR3 length: 13 residues. The V gene lost 5 bases and the J gene lost 8 bases, with 13 bases spanning the gap. Germline CDR1 SGHVS, CDR2 FQNEAQ. Full variable domain (rest looked up from reference TRBV7-8 and TRBJ1-5): GAGVSQSPRYKVAKRGQDVALRCDPISGHVSLFWYQQALGQGPEFLTYFQNEAQLDKSGLPSDRFFAERPEGSVSTLKIQRTQQEDSAVYLCASSRIRVEPQHFGDGTRLSIL.

The rearrangement links TRBV12-5 to TRBJ2-1, with 9 bases lining up with TRBD2. Germline CDR1 LGHNT, CDR2 FRNRAP. The CDR3 totals 13 residues. Unmatched junction bases numbered 6, after V lost 6 bases and J lost 9 bases. In DNA, the CDR3 is TGTGCTAGTGGGGCTAGCGGGGTTGCTGAGCAGTTCTTC. Its protein is CASGASGVAEQFF.